The next 29 T cell receptor beta chains were all read from a single sample in a study of vaccination and CD4 T cells after COVID-19. Treatment meaning: roughly 10-day PBMC culture with coronavirus spike peptide pools or control peptides (ViraFEST assay). Sequencing of DNA taken from cultured CD4+ T cells relied on the Oncomine TCR Beta short-read assay. TCRdb reprocessed the PCR reads with MiXCR, giving one entry per CDR3 protein. Found here are about 16,000 distinct CDR3 sequences, 56% of them singletons; the top ten hold 7.4%. No antigens are known for them. The sequenced material came from CD4+ T cells from blood, cultured in vitro. The receptors were sampled from a human donor who had recovered from COVID-19.

The chain recombines TRBV20-1 with TRBJ2-3, with D possibly TRBD2 on 5 matching bases. The V gene lost 0 bases and the J gene lost 4 bases, with 14 bases spanning the gap. Germline CDR1 DFQATT, CDR2 SNEGSKA (reference sequence). This CDR3 is built from 15 residues. CDR3 sequence reads: CSARDRQRPADTQYF. The DNA for the CDR3 is TGCAGTGCTAGAGATCGGCAGCGGCCGGCAGATACGCAGTATTTT.

This clonotype was counted between two and nine times. The chain employs TRBV2 and TRBJ2-2; 7 bases fit TRBD1. Per germline, CDR1 SNHLY and CDR2 FYNNEI. V gave up 6 bases and J gave up 3 bases; unmatched junction bases: 7. CDR3 length: 15 residues. Here the CDR3 reads CASSYDRAHTGELFF. CDR3 nucleotides: TGTGCCAGCAGCTATGACAGGGCGCACACCGGGGAGCTGTTTTTT.

The gene calls are TRBV7-8 and TRBJ1-2, with D possibly TRBD1 on 5 matching bases. Trimming left V 5 bases short and J 0 bases short, with 16 bases between. This CDR3 is built from 16 residues. CDR1 SGHVS and CDR2 FQNEAQ come from the germline V gene. The CDR3 sequence is CASSPRVRGPNYGYTF. The CDR3 bases are TGTGCCAGCAGCCCCAGGGTTCGGGGTCCTAACTATGGCTACACCTTC.

V is TRBV4-3 and J is TRBJ1-2; D may be TRBD1 (5 bases). CDR1 and CDR2 (germline): LGHNA, YSLEER. This CDR3 is built from 14 residues. The ends were cut back, 4 bases at V and 8 bases at J, with 17 bases in the middle. The CDR3 loop is CASSLRRRAPGYTF. The CDR3 DNA is TGCGCCAGCAGCCTTCGCCGCAGGGCGCCCGGCTACACCTTC.

This clonotype was found a few times. This rearrangement joins TRBV20-1 to TRBJ1-2; D remains unclear. CDR3 length: 11 amino acids. Germline V gives CDR1 DFQATT, CDR2 SNEGSKA (reference sequence). Trimming stripped 6 bases from V and 2 bases from J, with 7 bases between. The CDR3 spells CSALDNYGYTF. The CDR3, as DNA: TGCAGTGCCCTGGACAACTATGGCTACACCTTC.

Only a few counts were recorded for this clonotype. The CDR3 region is CSARASGGRLRGYTF. CDR3 in DNA: TGCAGTGCTAGAGCCTCGGGGGGGAGACTTCGGGGCTACACCTTC. V gene TRBV20-1 combines with J gene TRBJ1-2, with a possible D match to TRBD1 (5 bases). CDR3 length: 15 amino acids. The germline V gene has CDR1 DFQATT and CDR2 SNEGSKA (reference sequence). V was clipped by 1 base and J by 8 bases, with 20 bases between them.

The chain uses TRBV20-1 and TRBJ2-7; D may correspond to TRBD1 or TRBD2 (5 bases each). The V end lost 0 bases, the J end lost 5 bases, and 14 bases lay between the germline ends. Per germline, CDR1 DFQATT and CDR2 SNEGSKA (reference sequence). CDR3 length equals 14 residues. CDR3 sequence (DNA): TGCAGTGCTAGAGATTGGGGGAGCCGGGACGAGCAGTACTTC. This translates into CSARDWGSRDEQYF.

The chain combines TRBV19 with TRBJ2-7; D uncertain. The CDR3 extends over 14 amino acids. Trimming removed 9 bases at V and 3 bases at J, with 18 bases between. Germline V gives CDR1 LNHDA, CDR2 SQIVND (reference sequence). CDR3: CASRRRHPDYEQYF. The CDR3 bases are TGTGCCAGCCGGCGGAGACATCCAGACTACGAGCAGTACTTC.

The genes are TRBV19 and TRBJ1-2; D remains ambiguous. The CDR3 is made up of 14 amino acids. Germline CDR1 reads LNHDA; CDR2 reads SQIVND (reference sequence). V gave up 6 bases and J gave up 5 bases, with 16 bases separating them. CDR3 residues: CASSQEGGPYGYTF. DNA of the CDR3: TGTGCCAGTAGCCAAGAGGGCGGGCCTTATGGCTACACCTTC.

The chain joins TRBV7-2 to TRBJ2-2; 14 bases agree with TRBD2. This CDR3 contains 18 residues. Germline-derived CDR1 and CDR2 are SGHTA and FQGNSA. Trimming removed 5 bases from V and 0 bases from J; junction bases left unmatched: 5. The CDR3 is CASSPRLAGGSNTGELFF. In DNA form, the CDR3 reads TGTGCCAGCAGCCCGCGACTAGCGGGGGGGTCGAACACCGGGGAGCTGTTTTTT.

CDR3 coding DNA: TGCGCCAGCAGCCGGACATCCCACGTGAGGGAGCAGTACTTC. Its protein product is CASSRTSHVREQYF. The rearrangement links TRBV5-1 to TRBJ2-7; D might be TRBD1 (5 bases). CDR1 SGHRS and CDR2 YFSETQ come from the germline V gene. The CDR3 runs to 14 residues. Trimming stripped 4 bases from V and 7 bases from J, with 18 bases between. Full variable domain (rest looked up from reference TRBV5-1 and TRBJ2-7): KAGVTQTPRYLIKTRGQQVTLSCSPISGHRSVSWYQQTPGQGLQFLFEYFSETQRNKGNFPGRFSGRQFSNSRSEMNVSTLELGDSALYLCASSRTSHVREQYFGPGTRLTVT.

The V gene is TRBV2, the J gene TRBJ2-3; weak D call: TRBD2 (6 bases). Looked up from germline, CDR1 is SNHLY and CDR2 is FYNNEI. The CDR3 has 16 residues. Trimming removed 4 bases at V and 6 bases at J, with 20 bases between. The CDR3 bases are TGTGCCAGCAGTGGCGGCGGGATAGGCTTTATGGATACGCAGTATTTT. It encodes CASSGGGIGFMDTQYF. Full variable domain (outside the CDR3, taken from reference TRBV2 and TRBJ2-3): EPEVTQTPSHQVTQMGQEVILRCVPISNHLYFYWYRQILGQKVEFLVSFYNNEISEKSEIFDDQFSVERPDGSNFTLKIRSTKLEDSAMYFCASSGGGIGFMDTQYFGPGTRLTVL.

The V call is TRBV6-1, the J call TRBJ1-3; D is possibly TRBD1 (5 bases). This CDR3 is built from 15 residues. Trimming took off 5 bases at V and 1 base at J, with 12 bases between the two ends. Germline CDR1 reads MNHNS; CDR2 reads SASEGT. CDR3 nucleotide sequence: TGTGCCAGCAGTCCCTTCGAGGGGTCTGGAAACACCATATATTTT. Its translation: CASSPFEGSGNTIYF.

This chain links TRBV6-1 with TRBJ2-3, with 9 bases matching TRBD1. From germline, CDR1 is MNHNS and CDR2 SASEGT. With V trimmed by 2 bases and J by 6 bases, 12 bases remained unmatched. The CDR3 sequence is 17 residues long. The CDR3 region has the DNA TGTGCCAGCAGTGAACAATCGTATGGACAGGGGTATGATACGCAGTATTTT. It yields the protein CASSEQSYGQGYDTQYF.

CDR3 loop: CASSPEPGQGLPLHF. The CDR3 DNA sequence: TGCGCCAGCAGCCCAGAACCGGGACAGGGTTTACCCCTCCACTTT. J is TRBJ1-6 and V is TRBV5-1; TRBD1 matches 9 bases. The CDR3 is 15 amino acids. Germline V CDR1 and CDR2: SGHRS, YFSETQ. V shed 4 bases, J shed 12 bases, and the junction held 11 bases outside the gene matches.

This clonotype was seen a handful of times. The CDR3, as DNA: TGCAGTGCTAGTCGGGGGGCACTTGGGAATGAGCAGTTCTTC. Translating it yields CSASRGALGNEQFF. The chain couples TRBV20-1 to TRBJ2-1; possible D gene TRBD2, 7 bases. V dropped 3 bases and J dropped 7 bases, with 16 bases sitting between them. CDR3 length: 14 amino acids. CDR1 and CDR2 from the germline V gene are DFQATT and SNEGSKA (reference sequence).

The chain links TRBV20-1 to TRBJ1-6; TRBD1 agrees at 11 bases. Trimming took 4 bases from V and 6 from J; bases not matched to a gene: 5. Germline V CDR1 and CDR2: DFQATT, SNEGSKA (reference sequence). The CDR3 extends over 15 amino acids. CDR3 nucleotide sequence: TGCAGTGCTATCGTTGGGACAGGGGGTAATTCACCCCTCCACTTT. It codes for CSAIVGTGGNSPLHF.

The rearrangement joins TRBV12-3 or TRBV12-4 to TRBJ2-1; 7 positions match TRBD2. Trimming cost V 6 bases and J 0 bases; bases outside gene matches: 5. The CDR3 sequence is 15 residues long. CDR3 sequence (DNA): TGTGCCAGCAGGGCTAGCGGTCGCTCCTACAATGAGCAGTTCTTC. Translated, it gives CASRASGRSYNEQFF.

This rearrangement joins TRBV4-1 to TRBJ1-4; the D is unclear. The V gene lost 0 bases and the J gene lost 4 bases, with 15 bases spanning the gap. Germline CDR1 and CDR2: MGHRA and YSYEKL. The CDR3 extends over 17 amino acids. The CDR3 here is CASSQDHGLTYNEKLFF. CDR3 bases: TGCGCCAGCAGCCAAGATCATGGACTGACGTATAATGAAAAACTGTTTTTT.

By share of the sample, this clonotype is medium-sized. The CDR3 DNA sequence: TGCAGCGTCGTACGGTGGACAAGCCTCGGAGAGACCCAGTACTTC. It encodes CSVVRWTSLGETQYF. The chain recombines TRBV29-1 with TRBJ2-5; perhaps TRBD1 as D (5 bases). V lost 6 bases and J lost 4, with 21 bases in between. Germline V CDR1 and CDR2: SQVTM, ANQGSEA. This CDR3 has 15 residues.

CDR3 DNA: TGCAGTGCTAGGGGGACATACGCGGAAAAACTGTTTTTT. This codes for CSARGTYAEKLFF. This chain connects TRBV20-1 to TRBJ1-4; maybe TRBD1 (6 bases). In germline, CDR1 is DFQATT, CDR2 SNEGSKA (reference sequence). V was cut by 3 bases and J by 8 bases, with 13 bases left in between. The CDR3 totals 13 residues.

The rearrangement links TRBV20-1 to TRBJ2-3; 9 nucleotides align to TRBD2. Per germline, CDR1 DFQATT and CDR2 SNEGSKA (reference sequence). The CDR3 contains 20 residues. Trimming at V came to 0 bases and at J to 1 base, leaving 17 bases not matched to a gene. The CDR3 reads CSARDLLGGRDLGGTDTQYF. The CDR3 DNA is TGCAGTGCTAGAGATCTTTTAGGCGGGAGGGATTTGGGGGGCACAGATACGCAGTATTTT.

This clonotype was recorded a few times. The V call is TRBV7-3, the J call TRBJ2-3; D may be TRBD1 (6 bases). This CDR3 spans 14 amino acids. Germline assignment: CDR1 SGHTA and CDR2 FQGTGA. Trimming stripped 4 bases from V and 3 bases from J, with 11 bases between. The CDR3 nucleotides are TGTGCCAGCAGCTCCCGGGACAAGACAGATACGCAGTATTTT. Translation: CASSSRDKTDTQYF.

V usage is TRBV7-9 and J usage is TRBJ1-4, with D possibly TRBD1 on 6 matching bases. This CDR3 has 16 residues. Per the germline V gene, CDR1 is SEHNR and CDR2 is FQNEAQ (reference sequence). V lost 5 bases to trimming and J lost 0 bases, with 13 bases between them. Here the CDR3 reads CASSQRTAATNEKLFF. The CDR3 DNA follows: TGTGCCAGCAGCCAGAGGACAGCTGCAACTAATGAAAAACTGTTTTTT.

The rearrangement links TRBV29-1 to TRBJ1-2, with D tentatively TRBD1 (5 bases). V lost 7 bases, J lost 7 bases, and 16 bases lay in between. Germline V lookup: CDR1 SQVTM, CDR2 ANQGSEA. CDR3 length: 12 residues. Written as DNA, the CDR3 is TGCAGCGCTGGGGCCCCTCTTCTTGGCTACACCTTC. It translates to CSAGAPLLGYTF.

The chain links TRBV4-2 to TRBJ2-5, with 14 bases identical to TRBD2. CDR1 is LGHNA, CDR2 YNFKEQ, per germline. CDR3 length: 16 residues. Trimming cost V 3 bases and J 5 bases; bases outside gene matches: 5. The CDR3 loop reads CASSHGTSGGGETQYF. In nucleotides, the CDR3 is TGTGCCAGCAGCCATGGGACTAGCGGGGGCGGGGAGACCCAGTACTTC.

CDR3 in DNA: TGTGCCAGCAGCCCCAGAAGGGACAATGGAAACACCATATATTTT. Translating it yields CASSPRRDNGNTIYF. The chain couples TRBV7-9 to TRBJ1-3, with a possible D match to TRBD1 (6 bases). CDR1 and CDR2 (germline): SEHNR, FQNEAQ (reference sequence). V was clipped by 5 bases and J by 3 bases, with 14 bases between them. The CDR3 sequence is 15 residues long.

This sequence joins TRBV2 and TRBJ1-5; a weak D match, TRBD1 (6 bases). Between the trimmed V and J ends, which lost 6 bases and 0 bases, there was a span of 12 bases. Germline V gene data show CDR1 as SNHLY and CDR2 as FYNNEI. The CDR3 totals 15 residues. The CDR3 DNA reads as TGTGCCAGCAGCCAAGGGGGGTATAGCAATCAGCCCCAGCATTTT. Amino acids: CASSQGGYSNQPQHF.

The table lists this clonotype with a few counts. The chain carries TRBV6-2 or TRBV6-3 and TRBJ1-5; D is uncertain. Trimming left V 2 bases short and J 5 bases short, with 10 bases between. Germline V gene lookup returns CDR1 MNHEY and CDR2 SVGEGT. CDR3 size: 14 residues. CDR3 region: CASSYPRYDQPQHF. CDR3 nucleotides: TGTGCCAGCAGTTACCCTCGTTACGATCAGCCCCAGCATTTT.